A single TCR beta chain is shown here with its context. This sample is drawn from a study of blood T cell repertoires in COVID-19. The CDR3 has 17 residues. After removal of 2 bases from V and 5 bases from J, the junction contained 14 bases not matched to a gene. The germline CDR1 and CDR2 sequences are LGHDT and YNNKEL (reference sequence). The protocol was immunoSEQ multiplex PCR, while the TCRdb copy is restricted to in-frame clones and leaves out a portion. The table lists about 210,000 clones, 70% to 90% of them singletons. Material: PBMCs or T cells enriched from blood (not recorded which). The receptor was derived from a man aged 30 to 39 who had recovered from COVID-19. The V call is TRBV3-1 (or the pseudogene TRBV3-2), the J call TRBJ2-5, with TRBD1 identical over 7 bases. The CDR3, as DNA: TGTGCCAGCAGCCAATCACAGGTCAGGGGGTCTCAGGAGACCCAGTACTTC. Amino acid sequence: CASSQSQVRGSQETQYF.